This is a list of T cell receptor beta chains from one sample in a study of metastatic and nonmetastatic thyroid tumors. Using MiXCR, TCRdb re-called clones from the PCR reads. The sample consists of under 8,500 clones, 39% of them appearing once. The sample consisted of tumor tissue. These receptors all stem from a female donor with papillary thyroid cancer or a benign thyroid nodule (not recorded which). Some clones in this sample may be carry-over from other donors' samples. CDR3s include the opening cysteine and the closing phenylalanine or tryptophan. Fields, in order: V gene, clone size, J gene, D gene, CDR3 DNA, CDR3 protein. D genes are given only for firm matches. For some rows the clone size is stated as once, few or many, or as a class when expanded; others skip it.

v_gene: TRBV2
abundance: few
j_gene: TRBJ1-1
d_gene: -
CDR3nt: TGTGCCAGCAGTGAGAGTATCATGAACACTGAAGCTTTCTTT
CDR3aa: CASSESIMNTEAFF

v_gene: TRBV7-2
abundance: -
j_gene: TRBJ2-1
d_gene: -
CDR3nt: TGTGCCAGCAGCTTATATAGTTTCACTGAGCATTTCTTC
CDR3aa: CASSLYSFTEHFF

v_gene: TRBV6-7
abundance: few
j_gene: TRBJ1-2
d_gene: TRBD1
CDR3nt: TGTGCCAGCCCCAACCGGGACAGGGCTTATGTCTACACCTTC
CDR3aa: CASPNRDRAYVYTF

v_gene: TRBV30
abundance: -
j_gene: TRBJ2-2
d_gene: -
CDR3nt: TGTGCCTGGAGTGTCTTGCGCCCATTCAAGAACACCGGGGAGCTGTTTTTT
CDR3aa: CAWSVLRPFKNTGELFF

v_gene: TRBV7-2
abundance: few
j_gene: TRBJ2-1
d_gene: TRBD2
CDR3nt: TGTGCCAGCCGGACTAGCGGGAAGGGTGAGCAGTTCTTC
CDR3aa: CASRTSGKGEQFF

v_gene: TRBV27
abundance: few
j_gene: TRBJ1-2
d_gene: -
CDR3nt: TGTGCCAGCACCATGTCAGCCTCTAACTATGGCTACACCTTC
CDR3aa: CASTMSASNYGYTF

v_gene: TRBV24-1
abundance: -
j_gene: TRBJ2-5
d_gene: TRBD1
CDR3nt: TGTGCCACCAGCAACACAGGGGTCCAAGAGACCCAGTACTTC
CDR3aa: CATSNTGVQETQYF

v_gene: TRBV2
abundance: -
j_gene: TRBJ1-6
d_gene: -
CDR3nt: TGTGCCAGCAGTGGTAATTCACCCCTCCACTTT
CDR3aa: CASSGNSPLHF

v_gene: TRBV2
abundance: few
j_gene: TRBJ2-1
d_gene: -
CDR3nt: TGTGCCAGCAGACAGGACTATAACGATGAGCAGTTCTTC
CDR3aa: CASRQDYNDEQFF

v_gene: TRBV7-9
abundance: few
j_gene: TRBJ1-3
d_gene: -
CDR3nt: TGTGCCAGCAGCTACGGGGAGGCGGGAAACACCATATATTTT
CDR3aa: CASSYGEAGNTIYF

v_gene: TRBV28
abundance: few
j_gene: TRBJ2-7
d_gene: TRBD2
CDR3nt: TGTTCCAGCAGTTCGTGGCGCGGGAGCTCCTACGAGCAGTACTTC
CDR3aa: CSSSSWRGSSYEQYF

v_gene: TRBV7-2
abundance: -
j_gene: TRBJ2-7
d_gene: -
CDR3nt: TGTGCGAGCAGCCAGAGTGCCAACGAGCAGTACTTC
CDR3aa: CASSQSANEQYF

v_gene: TRBV6-5
abundance: -
j_gene: TRBJ2-7
d_gene: -
CDR3nt: TGTGCCAGCAGGTTAGGCAGGGGAACCTACGAGCAGTACTTC
CDR3aa: CASRLGRGTYEQYF

v_gene: TRBV15
abundance: medium-sized
j_gene: TRBJ2-3
d_gene: -
CDR3nt: TGTGCCACCAGCAGAGTACGTTTTCGGCCTAGCACAGATACGCAGTATTTT
CDR3aa: CATSRVRFRPSTDTQYF

v_gene: TRBV30
abundance: -
j_gene: TRBJ2-6
d_gene: -
CDR3nt: TGTGCCTGGAGTGGCTACGGGATATCTGGGGCCAACGTCCTGACTTTC
CDR3aa: CAWSGYGISGANVLTF

v_gene: TRBV28
abundance: -
j_gene: TRBJ2-7
d_gene: -
CDR3nt: TGTGCCAGCAGTTCGACACACCTGACAGATATCAGAAAGAGGTTCCCCTACGAGCAGTACTTC
CDR3aa: CASSSTHLTDIRKRFPYEQYF

v_gene: TRBV12-3/TRBV12-4
abundance: -
j_gene: TRBJ2-3
d_gene: -
CDR3nt: TGTGCCAGCAGTTTATCAGCGCCAACCCCAAGGACGCAGTATTTT
CDR3aa: CASSLSAPTPRTQYF

v_gene: TRBV5-1
abundance: -
j_gene: TRBJ1-1
d_gene: -
CDR3nt: TGCGCCAGCAAACAGGCCCCCATGAACACTGAAGCTTTCTTT
CDR3aa: CASKQAPMNTEAFF

v_gene: TRBV6-2/TRBV6-3
abundance: few
j_gene: TRBJ2-2
d_gene: -
CDR3nt: TGTGCCAGCAGAACTCACGGGCCCGGGGAGCTGTTTTTT
CDR3aa: CASRTHGPGELFF

v_gene: TRBV6-2/TRBV6-3
abundance: -
j_gene: TRBJ2-1
d_gene: -
CDR3nt: TGTGCCAGCAGTGCCAACTCCATTTACAATGAGCAGTTCTTC
CDR3aa: CASSANSIYNEQFF

v_gene: TRBV5-1
abundance: once
j_gene: TRBJ2-1
d_gene: TRBD2
CDR3nt: TGCGCCAGCAGTTGGACTAGCGGGAGGGCTCTAAATGAGCAGTTCTTC
CDR3aa: CASSWTSGRALNEQFF

v_gene: TRBV11-1
abundance: -
j_gene: TRBJ1-6
d_gene: -
CDR3nt: TGTGCCAGCAGTTACAGCCTAAGCTCCTATAATTCACCCCTCCACTTT
CDR3aa: CASSYSLSSYNSPLHF

v_gene: TRBV30
abundance: -
j_gene: TRBJ1-5
d_gene: -
CDR3nt: TGTGCCGTAGGGTATAAGCCCCAGCATTTT
CDR3aa: CAVGYKPQHF

v_gene: TRBV5-4
abundance: few
j_gene: TRBJ2-7
d_gene: TRBD2
CDR3nt: TGTGCCAGCAGCTTGGGGTTGTCTAGCGGGAGTGGAGGGCACGAGCAGTACTTC
CDR3aa: CASSLGLSSGSGGHEQYF

v_gene: TRBV11-1
abundance: -
j_gene: TRBJ2-1
d_gene: -
CDR3nt: TGTGCCAGCAGCTTCAAAGCGCAGAGGGTGAAAGAGCAGTTCTTC
CDR3aa: CASSFKAQRVKEQFF

v_gene: TRBV11-2
abundance: few
j_gene: TRBJ1-2
d_gene: -
CDR3nt: TGTGCCAGCAGCTCCCACCGGGACGACTCTAACTATGGCTACACCTTC
CDR3aa: CASSSHRDDSNYGYTF

v_gene: TRBV30
abundance: -
j_gene: TRBJ2-5
d_gene: TRBD2
CDR3nt: TGTGCCTGGAGTGAGGCTAGCGGCCTACAAGAGACCCAGTACTTC
CDR3aa: CAWSEASGLQETQYF

v_gene: TRBV4-1
abundance: -
j_gene: TRBJ2-6
d_gene: -
CDR3nt: TGCGCCAGCAGCCAAGGTACAGGGCTGCCTGGGGCCAACGTCCTGACTTTC
CDR3aa: CASSQGTGLPGANVLTF

v_gene: TRBV12-3/TRBV12-4
abundance: -
j_gene: TRBJ2-1
d_gene: TRBD1
CDR3nt: TGTGCCAGTGACAGGGGGCTAAGCAATGAGCAGTTCTTC
CDR3aa: CASDRGLSNEQFF

v_gene: TRBV20-1
abundance: -
j_gene: TRBJ1-2
d_gene: TRBD1
CDR3nt: TGCAGCACCTTTACCGGGACAGGGGACCACTATGGCTACACCTTC
CDR3aa: CSTFTGTGDHYGYTF

v_gene: TRBV27
abundance: -
j_gene: TRBJ1-6
d_gene: -
CDR3nt: TGTGCCGCCTCCCCTACCGGGACTTATAATTCACCCCTCCACTTT
CDR3aa: CAASPTGTYNSPLHF

v_gene: TRBV2
abundance: few
j_gene: TRBJ1-6
d_gene: -
CDR3nt: TGTGCCAGCAGTGAACAGGGGCTCCCTCATTCACCCCTCCACTTT
CDR3aa: CASSEQGLPHSPLHF

v_gene: TRBV18
abundance: -
j_gene: TRBJ2-7
d_gene: -
CDR3nt: TGTGCCAGCCACATGACAGGTAGCTCCTACGAGCAGTACTTC
CDR3aa: CASHMTGSSYEQYF

v_gene: TRBV20-1
abundance: -
j_gene: TRBJ1-5
d_gene: -
CDR3nt: TGCAGTGCTAGATCCCCCCATCAGCCCCAGCATTTT
CDR3aa: CSARSPHQPQHF

v_gene: TRBV18
abundance: once
j_gene: TRBJ1-4
d_gene: TRBD1
CDR3nt: TGTGCCAGCTCTCAAGGACAGGGGGTAACTAATGAAAAACTGTTTTTT
CDR3aa: CASSQGQGVTNEKLFF

v_gene: TRBV6-1
abundance: large
j_gene: TRBJ2-7
d_gene: -
CDR3nt: TGTGCCAGCAGACCCAGGTGGAATGACTACGAGCAGTACTTC
CDR3aa: CASRPRWNDYEQYF

v_gene: TRBV7-2
abundance: many
j_gene: TRBJ2-1
d_gene: -
CDR3nt: TGTGCCAGCAGCTTAGACCGGGGCCTTTGGAATGAGCAGTTCTTC
CDR3aa: CASSLDRGLWNEQFF

v_gene: TRBV15
abundance: -
j_gene: TRBJ2-7
d_gene: -
CDR3nt: TGTGCCACCAGCAGAGATCGGATGAGCTCCTACGAGCAGTACTTC
CDR3aa: CATSRDRMSSYEQYF

v_gene: TRBV30
abundance: -
j_gene: TRBJ1-3
d_gene: TRBD1
CDR3nt: TGTGCCTGGAGGGACAGGATGGGAGGAAACACCATATATTTT
CDR3aa: CAWRDRMGGNTIYF

v_gene: TRBV18
abundance: -
j_gene: TRBJ2-4
d_gene: -
CDR3nt: TGTGCCAGCTCACAGGGAACGCTAGCCAAAAACATTCTGTATTTC
CDR3aa: CASSQGTLAKNILYF